What follows are 16 T cell receptor beta chains derived from one specimen sequenced in a study of type 1 regulatory T cells. Via MiXCR, TCRdb re-called the reads, giving one row per CDR3 protein. The repertoire holds about 97,000 distinct CDR3 sequences, 25% to 40% seen once, with less than 2.5% in the top ten. The material sequenced was CD4+ T cells, either the whole sample or a sorted fraction (not recorded which). These receptor sequences come from a human donor in good health.

V is TRBV10-1 and J is TRBJ2-2; perhaps TRBD2 as D (5 bases). This CDR3 is built from 15 residues. V was shortened by 6 bases and J by 1 base, with 12 bases between the two germline ends. The germline V gene has CDR1 WNHNN and CDR2 SYGVQD (reference sequence). In DNA form, the CDR3 reads TGCGCCAGCAGCTCCGCCAGCGGGAACACCGGGGAGCTGTTTTTT. It yields the protein CASSSASGNTGELFF.

V is TRBV4-1 and J is TRBJ1-2; TRBD1 agrees at 7 bases. Germline trimming cut 2 bases from V and 6 bases from J; bases unmatched to any gene: 6. Germline CDR1 is MGHRA and CDR2 is YSYEKL. The CDR3 runs to 14 residues. CDR3 region: CASSQTGALDGYTF. CDR3 bases: TGCGCCAGCAGCCAAACAGGGGCCCTCGATGGCTACACCTTC.

V is TRBV14 and J is TRBJ2-1, with a tentative D call TRBD2 (6 bases). The CDR3 loop spans 16 amino acids. Germline lookup yields CDR1 SGHDN and CDR2 FVKESK. The V gene lost 2 bases and the J gene lost 5 bases, with 16 bases spanning the gap. CDR3 sequence: CASSQRRSSVNNEQFF. The CDR3 region has the DNA TGTGCCAGCAGCCAACGGAGGTCTAGCGTCAACAATGAGCAGTTCTTC.

The V call is TRBV5-1, the J call TRBJ2-7; 11 bases fit TRBD1. CDR1 is SGHRS and CDR2 is YFSETQ in the germline V gene. CDR3 length: 15 residues. V dropped 3 bases and J dropped 4; count of bases not matched to a gene: 6. The CDR3 sequence is CASSSRDRGAYEQYF. CDR3 sequence (DNA): TGCGCCAGCAGCTCCCGGGACAGGGGGGCGTACGAGCAGTACTTC.

This clonotype appeared a few times. The V call is TRBV7-9, the J call TRBJ2-7; possible D gene TRBD1, 6 bases. Trimming shortened V by 1 base and J by 5 bases, and 12 bases separated the two germline ends. Germline CDR1 is SEHNR and CDR2 is FQNEAQ (reference sequence). The CDR3 covers 14 residues. The CDR3 region is CASSLGGGNDEQYF. CDR3 nucleotides: TGTGCCAGCAGCTTAGGAGGGGGTAACGACGAGCAGTACTTC. Based on the CDR3 plus reference TRBV7-9 and TRBJ2-7, the full variable domain is DTGVSQNPRHKITKRGQNVTFRCDPISEHNRLYWYRQTLGQGPEFLTYFQNEAQLEKSRLLSDRFSAERPKGSFSTLEIQRTEQGDSAMYLCASSLGGGNDEQYFGPGTRLTVT.

This clonotype has a handful of counts. V usage is TRBV7-8 and J usage is TRBJ2-1, with D maybe TRBD2 (6 bases). CDR3 length: 17 amino acids. Germline loops: CDR1 SGHVS, CDR2 FQNEAQ. V was trimmed by 1 base and J by 0 bases, leaving 13 bases between them. CDR3 in DNA: TGTGCCAGCAGCTTAGGTCTTGGGAGGACCTCCTACAATGAGCAGTTCTTC. Protein sequence: CASSLGLGRTSYNEQFF.

This clonotype was recorded a few times. The chain is built from TRBV20-1 and TRBJ1-1; 10 positions match TRBD1. Germline CDR1 DFQATT, CDR2 SNEGSKA (reference sequence). V was clipped by 1 base and J by 3 bases; unmatched bases: 5. CDR3 length equals 15 residues. The CDR3 spells CSARGRTGGDTEAFF. Here the CDR3 DNA reads TGCAGTGCTAGAGGCCGGACAGGGGGGGACACTGAAGCTTTCTTT.

There are a few counts of this clonotype. The rearrangement joins TRBV20-1 to TRBJ2-7, with 9 bases lining up with TRBD2. Germline V gene data show CDR1 as DFQATT and CDR2 as SNEGSKA (reference sequence). The CDR3 runs to 15 residues. The V and J ends lost 5 bases and 7 bases, in that order; junction bases with no gene match: 15. The CDR3 DNA sequence: TGCAGTGCTGGCGTCTCATTAGCGGGAGTGGGAGAGCAGTACTTC. It is translated as CSAGVSLAGVGEQYF.

The chain couples TRBV27 to TRBJ1-4; D gene unclear. Trimming pared 4 bases from V and 13 bases from J, leaving 28 bases between. Germline CDR1 reads MNHEY; CDR2 reads SMNVEV (reference sequence). The CDR3 has 17 amino acids. CDR3 region: CASSSNKLSENENSLFF. Here the CDR3 DNA reads TGTGCCAGCAGTTCCAACAAGCTCTCTGAAAATGAAAATTCACTGTTTTTT. The full variable domain, in which reference TRBV27 and TRBJ1-4 provide the parts outside the CDR3, is EAQVTQNPRYLITVTGKKLTVTCSQNMNHEYMSWYRQDPGLGLRQIYYSMNVEVTDKGDVPEGYKVSRKEKRNFPLILESPSPNQTSLYFCASSSNKLSENENSLFFGSGTQLSVL.

This clonotype was counted ten times or more. The chain couples TRBV3-1 to TRBJ1-5; D unresolved. The V and J ends lost 4 bases and 3 bases respectively, with 7 bases between them. CDR1 is LGHDT and CDR2 is YNNKEL in the germline V gene (reference sequence). The CDR3 is 13 amino acids. The CDR3, as DNA: TGTGCCAGCAGCCGAGGAGTCAATCAGCCCCAGCATTTT. This encodes CASSRGVNQPQHF.

This clonotype turned up a few times. The gene calls are TRBV20-1 and TRBJ2-5; D perhaps matches TRBD2 (5 bases). The CDR3 is made up of 14 amino acids. Trimming cost V 3 bases and J 0 bases, with 11 bases left between them. CDR1 DFQATT and CDR2 SNEGSKA come from the germline V gene (reference sequence). This CDR3 is CSARVGVYQETQYF. In nucleotides, the CDR3 is TGCAGTGCTAGGGTCGGGGTCTACCAAGAGACCCAGTACTTC.

This clonotype was picked up a small number of times. This chain links TRBV7-2 with TRBJ2-7; D unresolved. V lost 5 bases and J lost 2, with 10 bases in between. This CDR3 spans 13 amino acids. Germline CDR1 SGHTA, CDR2 FQGNSA. The CDR3 DNA is TGTGCCAGCAGCGGATCTAGTCCCTACGAGCAGTACTTC. Translation gives CASSGSSPYEQYF.

V gene TRBV18 combines with J gene TRBJ2-4; possibly TRBD2 for D (6 bases). The ends were cut back, 4 bases at V and 1 base at J, with 11 bases in the middle. Germline V lookup: CDR1 KGHSH, CDR2 LQKENI. The CDR3 sequence is 15 residues long. Here the CDR3 reads CASSHGGAAKNIQYF. The CDR3 DNA reads as TGTGCCAGCTCACACGGAGGGGCGGCCAAAAACATTCAGTACTTC.

This clonotype was seen more than once but under ten times. The rearrangement uses TRBV9 and TRBJ2-6; 8 bases match TRBD1. The germline V gene encodes CDR1 SGDLS and CDR2 YYNGEE. The CDR3 is 16 amino acids. Trimming cost V 2 bases and J 2 bases; bases outside gene matches: 3. CDR3 region: CASSVGQGAGANVLTF. As DNA, the CDR3 is TGTGCCAGCAGCGTTGGACAGGGAGCTGGGGCCAACGTCCTGACTTTC.

CDR3: CASSVGLDRVKNIQYF. The CDR3 bases are TGTGCCAGCAGCGTAGGACTAGATAGGGTAAAAAACATTCAGTACTTC. The V call is TRBV9, the J call TRBJ2-4; possible D gene TRBD2, 6 bases. The V end was cut by 0 bases, the J end by 4 bases, with 14 bases between. The CDR3 has 16 residues. CDR1 is SGDLS and CDR2 is YYNGEE in the germline V gene.

This clonotype was seen only once. This sequence joins TRBV5-1 and TRBJ2-1; 8 positions match TRBD2. In germline, CDR1 is SGHRS, CDR2 YFSETQ. Losses at the gene ends were 0 bases for V and 5 bases for J; bases not matched to a gene: 7. The CDR3 totals 16 residues. The CDR3 is CASSLEVVAGNNEQFF. The CDR3, as DNA: TGCGCCAGCAGCTTGGAGGTCGTAGCGGGGAACAATGAGCAGTTCTTC.